One and the same sample provided the 14 T cell receptor beta chains below, sequenced in a study of T cell repertoires in cytomegalovirus infection (dated by TCRdb to the late 2010s). TCRdb lists the instrument as Illumina HiSeq 1500. The raw public data were reprocessed by TCRdb itself: fastp quality trimming at Q25, MiXCR clonotype calling, in-frame beta chains only. All rows with the same CDR3 protein become a single entry with the most common DNA and genes. A total of 300,000 to 400,000 distinct CDR3 sequences appear in this sample, 20% to 25% of them only once. Clones ranked in the top ten supply 10% to 15% of the sample. What these receptors recognize is not known. The sample's treatment or condition, from its label and the paper: in vitro stimulation with specific CMV peptide epitopes to enrich CMV-specific T cells. The sequences come from cultured PBMCs, collected from culture after CMV antigen stimulation. These receptors were taken from a human donor in good health (CMV status not recorded). Some clones in this sample may be carry-over from other donors' samples.

This clonotype was detected a few times. V is TRBV20-1 and J is TRBJ2-3, with D hard to call. V was trimmed by 4 bases and J by 5 bases, leaving 16 bases between them. Germline V gives CDR1 DFQATT, CDR2 SNEGSKA (reference sequence). This CDR3 is built from 14 residues. CDR3 sequence (DNA): TGCAGTGCTATGAACTATGAACTACTAGATACGCAGTATTTT. Translation gives CSAMNYELLDTQYF.

The table lists this clonotype with many counts. V gene TRBV4-3 combines with J gene TRBJ2-3, with D perhaps TRBD2 (5 bases). V lost 0 bases, J lost 7 bases, and 14 bases lay in between. The CDR3 runs to 15 residues. Looked up from germline, CDR1 is LGHNA and CDR2 is YSLEER. The chain's CDR3 is CASSQERTGPYTQYF. CDR3 coding DNA: TGCGCCAGCAGCCAAGAGAGGACTGGGCCCTATACGCAGTATTTT.

This clonotype has only a few counts. The chain couples TRBV15 to TRBJ1-2, with unresolved D. The V gene's germline CDR1 is LNHNV and CDR2 YYDKDF (reference sequence). Trimming stripped 0 bases from V and 4 bases from J, with 9 bases between. The CDR3 is 14 amino acids. CDR3 residues: CATSRDRRSYGYTF. Here the CDR3 DNA reads TGTGCCACCAGCAGAGATCGACGGAGCTATGGCTACACCTTC.

V usage is TRBV20-1 and J usage is TRBJ1-1, with D possibly matching TRBD1 (6 bases). The CDR3 sequence is 13 residues long. Trimming stripped 5 bases from V and 2 bases from J, with 12 bases between. Per the germline V gene, CDR1 is DFQATT and CDR2 is SNEGSKA (reference sequence). This CDR3 is CSAETGLNTEAFF. Written as DNA, the CDR3 is TGCAGTGCTGAGACAGGTTTAAACACTGAAGCTTTCTTT.

This clonotype was recorded a few times. V is TRBV3-1 and J is TRBJ2-1; D is undetermined. Germline CDR1 is LGHDT and CDR2 is YNNKEL (reference sequence). V was pared by 3 bases and J by 4 bases, with 7 bases between. There are 13 residues in the CDR3. The chain's CDR3 is CASSQREYNEQFF. The CDR3 DNA reads as TGTGCCAGCAGCCAGAGAGAATACAATGAGCAGTTCTTC.

This clonotype was detected a few times. The rearrangement joins TRBV4-1 to TRBJ2-1; D is unresolved. Germline V CDR1 and CDR2: MGHRA, YSYEKL. The CDR3 is made up of 14 amino acids. Deletions cut 5 bases from V and 2 bases from J, with 10 bases between. In DNA form, the CDR3 reads TGCGCCAGCAGCTTATATCTAGCCTACAATGAGCAGTTCTTC. Its translation is CASSLYLAYNEQFF.

The chain recombines TRBV18 with TRBJ1-1; D call uncertain. Trimming cost V 6 bases and J 1 base, with 21 bases left between them. The CDR3 is 17 amino acids. Germline loops: CDR1 KGHSH, CDR2 LQKENI. In DNA, the CDR3 is TGTGCCAGCTCTGCAGGACCCGGAGGCCTCAAGAACACTGAAGCTTTCTTT. Amino acids: CASSAGPGGLKNTEAFF.

In this sample, this clonotype turned up a few times. This chain joins TRBV6-2 or TRBV6-3 and TRBJ2-7; D not certain. Deletions cut 7 bases from V and 0 bases from J, with 10 bases between. The CDR3 totals 13 residues. Germline CDR1 is MNHEY and CDR2 is SVGEGT. The CDR3 is CASIKEFSYEQYF. CDR3 nucleotide sequence: TGTGCCAGCATTAAGGAGTTCTCCTACGAGCAGTACTTC.

The V and J genes are TRBV27 and TRBJ1-5, with D tentatively TRBD1 (6 bases). V shed 1 base and J shed 2 bases, with 6 bases lying between them. This CDR3 spans 14 amino acids. Germline loops: CDR1 MNHEY, CDR2 SMNVEV (reference sequence). The chain's CDR3 is CASSLYRGNQPQHF. CDR3 coding DNA: TGTGCCAGCAGTTTATACAGGGGCAATCAGCCCCAGCATTTT.

The chain uses TRBV20-1 and TRBJ1-1, with 9 bases aligning to TRBD1. V lost 0 bases to trimming and J lost 6 bases; unmatched junction nucleotides: 8. Per the germline V gene, CDR1 is DFQATT and CDR2 is SNEGSKA (reference sequence). This CDR3 is 15 amino acids long. The CDR3, as DNA: TGCAGTGCTAGAGATCCCGGGACAGGGAGCGCTGAAGCTTTCTTT. Protein sequence: CSARDPGTGSAEAFF.

This clonotype occurred many times. The gene calls are TRBV7-2 and TRBJ2-6; TRBD1 might be the D (6 bases). The V and J ends lost 5 bases and 0 bases respectively, with 14 bases between them. The germline CDR1 and CDR2 sequences are SGHTA and FQGNSA. The CDR3 runs 17 residues. The CDR3 DNA is TGTGCCAGCAGCGCTCACAGGGTGAGCTCTGGGGCCAACGTCCTGACTTTC. This encodes CASSAHRVSSGANVLTF.

The gene calls are TRBV7-9 and TRBJ2-7, with D unclear. Trimming cost V 1 base and J 5 bases, with 9 bases left between them. The CDR3 sequence is 13 residues long. CDR1 is SEHNR and CDR2 is FQNEAQ in the germline V gene (reference sequence). DNA of the CDR3: TGTGCCAGCAGCTTAGGGAGCGCCGACGAGCAGTACGTC. Encoded protein: CASSLGSADEQYV.

This clonotype has just a few counts. The J gene is TRBJ2-3, the V gene TRBV19, with 13 bases that match TRBD2. CDR1 is LNHDA and CDR2 is SQIVND in the germline V gene (reference sequence). Trimming cost V 5 bases and J 4 bases; bases outside gene matches: 15. The CDR3 runs to 19 residues. DNA of the CDR3: TGTGCCAGTAGTTCCTTCCTCCTACTAGCGGGAGGGCCCGCAGATACGCAGTATTTT. This encodes CASSSFLLLAGGPADTQYF.

There are a few counts of this clonotype. The J gene is TRBJ2-5, the V gene TRBV20-1, with 11 nucleotides matching TRBD2. Germline loops: CDR1 DFQATT, CDR2 SNEGSKA (reference sequence). CDR3 size: 14 residues. After removal of 1 base from V and 4 bases from J, the junction contained 2 bases not matched to a gene. CDR3 nucleotides: TGCAGTGCTAGAGGACTAGCGGGATCAGAGACCCAGTACTTC. Its translation: CSARGLAGSETQYF.